Sequencing of this T cell receptor beta chain was carried out in a study of CD8 T cells in Susac syndrome. Random hexamers were used to reverse transcribe an amount of about 0.45 to 1 ug RNA. Multiplex PCR with immunoSEQ amplified the TCR beta CDR3 across 54 Vbeta and 13 Jbeta. TCRdb reprocessed the immunoSEQ multiplex PCR reads via MiXCR and lists one record per CDR3 protein. The sample records about 400,000 distinct CDR3 sequences, around 83% being singletons. Sequencing of TCR beta was carried out in blood CD8+ and CD4+ T cells. The CDR3 is 16 residues long. Germline V lookup: CDR1 SGHRS, CDR2 YFSETQ. The germline V and J ends were trimmed by 7 bases and 4 bases, with 24 bases remaining between them.

The chain uses TRBV5-1 and TRBJ2-7; D is possibly TRBD1 (6 bases). The clonotype was recovered from a human donor with multiple sclerosis. Input material: CD8+ T cells from PBMCs. The CDR3 here is CASRLHTDSPAYEQYF. CDR3 bases: TGCGCCAGCCGCCTTCACACGGACAGCCCGGCTTACGAGCAGTACTTC. The whole variable domain, remainder taken from reference TRBV5-1 and TRBJ2-7, is KAGVTQTPRYLIKTRGQQVTLSCSPISGHRSVSWYQQTPGQGLQFLFEYFSETQRNKGNFPGRFSGRQFSNSRSEMNVSTLELGDSALYLCASRLHTDSPAYEQYFGPGTRLTVT.